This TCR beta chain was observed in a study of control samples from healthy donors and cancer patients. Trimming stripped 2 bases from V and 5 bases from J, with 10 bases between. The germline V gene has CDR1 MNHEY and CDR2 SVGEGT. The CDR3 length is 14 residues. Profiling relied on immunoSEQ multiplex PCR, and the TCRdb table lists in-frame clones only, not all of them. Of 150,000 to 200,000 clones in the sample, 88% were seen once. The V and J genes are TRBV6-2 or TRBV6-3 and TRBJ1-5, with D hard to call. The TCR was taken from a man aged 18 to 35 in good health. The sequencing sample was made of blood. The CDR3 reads CASSYGVLDQPQHF. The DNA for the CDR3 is TGTGCCAGCAGTTACGGGGTCTTGGATCAGCCCCAGCATTTT.